This entry features one T cell receptor (beta chain) sequence. Its target is not known. The data stem from a study of T cell responses to AZD1222 COVID-19 vaccine. Some clones are missing from TCRdb's copy, which holds only in-frame ones; the method was immunoSEQ multiplex PCR. The sample records some 120,000 clones, over 90% being singletons. CDR1 and CDR2 from the germline V gene are LNHDA and SQIVND (reference sequence). CDR3 length: 16 residues. Trimming left V 5 bases short and J 1 base short, with 12 bases between. Findings of the study overall: Donors skewed white British and female; clonal diversity was possibly underestimated. Spike-specific TCR breadth and depth went up after people got two AZD1222 doses. Just a handful of AZD1222 recipients tested seropositive at baseline.

The chain employs TRBV19 and TRBJ2-6; D perhaps matches TRBD2 (5 bases). This receptor was taken from an adult in good health. The source was peripheral blood, collected on day 0 of AZD1222 vaccination. This chain's CDR3 is CASSGLLSSGANVLTF. The CDR3 bases are TGTGCCAGTAGTGGACTTCTCAGTTCTGGGGCCAACGTCCTGACTTTC.